This is a list of T cell receptor beta chains from one sample in a study of T cell responses to AZD1222 COVID-19 vaccine. Using immunoSEQ multiplex PCR, the repertoire was profiled, and TCRdb retains in-frame clones only, with some absent. Of some 120,000 clones in the sample, about nine tenths were seen once. The sample here was peripheral blood, taken on day 0 of AZD1222 vaccination. The receptors originated from an adult in good health. Each CDR3 is given with its conserved first and last residue. Each record gives: CDR3 protein, CDR3 DNA, V gene, J gene, D gene, clone size. D genes are given only for firm matches. Some rows mark clone size as missing; the rest say once, few, many or name a class of expanded clone.

CDR3aa: CASRRRVRNDRPTDTQYF; CDR3nt: TGTGCCAGCAGACGACGAGTCCGGAATGACAGACCAACAGATACGCAGTATTTT; v_gene: TRBV7-9; j_gene: TRBJ2-3; d_gene: -; abundance: once
CDR3aa: CASRSSTPYYGYTF; CDR3nt: TGTGCCAGCAGGTCTTCTACACCGTACTATGGCTACACCTTC; v_gene: TRBV28; j_gene: TRBJ1-2; d_gene: -; abundance: -
CDR3aa: CASSLGTSTSTDTQYF; CDR3nt: TGTGCCAGCAGCTTAGGGACTAGCACTAGCACAGATACGCAGTATTTT; v_gene: TRBV11-3; j_gene: TRBJ2-3; d_gene: TRBD2; abundance: -
CDR3aa: CASSGDVSEAFF; CDR3nt: TGTGCCAGCAGTGGGGATGTCAGTGAAGCTTTCTTT; v_gene: TRBV2; j_gene: TRBJ1-1; d_gene: -; abundance: -
CDR3aa: CASSFSGETQYF; CDR3nt: TGTGCCAGCAGTTTTTCCGGGGAGACCCAGTACTTC; v_gene: TRBV12-3/TRBV12-4; j_gene: TRBJ2-5; d_gene: -; abundance: -
CDR3aa: CATSRDHPRLGDEQFF; CDR3nt: TGTGCCACCAGCAGAGATCACCCCAGGTTGGGAGATGAGCAGTTCTTC; v_gene: TRBV15; j_gene: TRBJ2-1; d_gene: -; abundance: -
CDR3aa: CASRVRDDEKLFF; CDR3nt: TGTGCCAGTAGAGTACGGGACGATGAAAAACTGTTTTTT; v_gene: TRBV19; j_gene: TRBJ1-4; d_gene: -; abundance: -
CDR3aa: CATSDRAWDGYTF; CDR3nt: TGTGCCACCAGTGATAGAGCCTGGGATGGCTACACCTTC; v_gene: TRBV24-1; j_gene: TRBJ1-2; d_gene: -; abundance: -
CDR3aa: CASSLEGAPYEQYF; CDR3nt: TGTGCCAGCAGCTTAGAGGGGGCCCCCTACGAGCAGTACTTC; v_gene: TRBV7-9; j_gene: TRBJ2-7; d_gene: TRBD1; abundance: -
CDR3aa: CASGLGTYTEAFF; CDR3nt: TGCGCCAGCGGCCTCGGAACATACACTGAAGCTTTCTTT; v_gene: TRBV5-1; j_gene: TRBJ1-1; d_gene: -; abundance: -
CDR3aa: CASSVAPGEKLFF; CDR3nt: TGTGCCAGCAGCGTTGCCCCGGGGGAAAAACTGTTTTTT; v_gene: TRBV5-4; j_gene: TRBJ1-4; d_gene: -; abundance: -
CDR3aa: CASSSPGDRGQFSGNTIYF; CDR3nt: TGTGCCAGCAGTTCCCCCGGTGACAGGGGCCAATTCTCTGGAAACACCATATATTTT; v_gene: TRBV28; j_gene: TRBJ1-3; d_gene: TRBD1; abundance: -
CDR3aa: CARSLGFRDRGSYNEQFF; CDR3nt: TGTGCCAGAAGCTTAGGGTTCCGGGACAGGGGGTCCTACAATGAGCAGTTCTTC; v_gene: TRBV7-5; j_gene: TRBJ2-1; d_gene: -; abundance: -
CDR3aa: CASSQVLARDEQYF; CDR3nt: TGTGCCAGCAGCCAGGTCCTAGCCCGGGACGAGCAGTACTTC; v_gene: TRBV4-2; j_gene: TRBJ2-7; d_gene: -; abundance: once
CDR3aa: CASSLLTGTGELFF; CDR3nt: TGCGCCAGCAGCCTACTGACAGGCACCGGGGAGCTGTTTTTT; v_gene: TRBV5-1; j_gene: TRBJ2-2; d_gene: -; abundance: -
CDR3aa: CASSLTSGTGPSYEQYF; CDR3nt: TGTGCCAGCAGCTTAACGTCCGGGACAGGACCATCCTACGAGCAGTACTTC; v_gene: TRBV7-9; j_gene: TRBJ2-7; d_gene: TRBD1; abundance: -
CDR3aa: CASRERDEKLFF; CDR3nt: TGTGCCAGCAGGGAGAGGGACGAAAAACTGTTTTTT; v_gene: TRBV19; j_gene: TRBJ1-4; d_gene: -; abundance: -
CDR3aa: CSVRGLGTEAFF; CDR3nt: TGCAGCGTCAGGGGGCTGGGCACTGAAGCTTTCTTT; v_gene: TRBV29-1; j_gene: TRBJ1-1; d_gene: TRBD1; abundance: -
CDR3aa: CASSLSGSSYNEQFF; CDR3nt: TGTGCCAGCAGCTTGAGTGGGAGCTCCTACAATGAGCAGTTCTTC; v_gene: TRBV5-5; j_gene: TRBJ2-1; d_gene: -; abundance: -
CDR3aa: CATSDLQSRLSGTEAFF; CDR3nt: TGTGCCACCAGTGATTTGCAGTCGAGGCTTTCGGGCACTGAAGCTTTCTTT; v_gene: TRBV24-1; j_gene: TRBJ1-1; d_gene: -; abundance: -
CDR3aa: CASSKGLRENSNQPQHF; CDR3nt: TGTGCCAGCAGCAAAGGGCTAAGGGAAAATAGCAATCAGCCCCAGCATTTT; v_gene: TRBV21-1; j_gene: TRBJ1-5; d_gene: -; abundance: -
CDR3aa: CASSLSAGAGGTGELFF; CDR3nt: TGTGCCAGCAGTTTATCGGCAGGAGCAGGGGGCACCGGGGAGCTGTTTTTT; v_gene: TRBV28; j_gene: TRBJ2-2; d_gene: TRBD1; abundance: -
CDR3aa: CASSQLGQGSNQPQHF; CDR3nt: TGTGCCAGCAGTCAGTTAGGACAGGGTAGCAATCAGCCCCAGCATTTT; v_gene: TRBV6-2/TRBV6-3; j_gene: TRBJ1-5; d_gene: TRBD1; abundance: -
CDR3aa: CASSTGQGDYNEQFF; CDR3nt: TGTGCCAGCAGTACGGGACAGGGAGACTATAATGAGCAGTTCTTC; v_gene: TRBV6-6; j_gene: TRBJ2-1; d_gene: TRBD1; abundance: -
CDR3aa: CASRASGGPIYEQYF; CDR3nt: TGTGCCAGCAGGGCCAGCGGGGGACCCATCTACGAGCAGTACTTC; v_gene: TRBV28; j_gene: TRBJ2-7; d_gene: TRBD2; abundance: -
CDR3aa: CASGTGGKPTFF; CDR3nt: TGTGCCAGCGGGACAGGGGGCAAGCCGACTTTCTTT; v_gene: TRBV27; j_gene: TRBJ1-1; d_gene: TRBD1; abundance: few
CDR3aa: CATADRYNQPQHF; CDR3nt: TGTGCCACTGCGGACAGATACAATCAGCCCCAGCATTTT; v_gene: TRBV19; j_gene: TRBJ1-5; d_gene: -; abundance: -
CDR3aa: CASSIGGTSNEKLFF; CDR3nt: TGTGCCAGTAGTATAGGTGGGACGTCTAATGAAAAACTGTTTTTT; v_gene: TRBV19; j_gene: TRBJ1-4; d_gene: -; abundance: -
CDR3aa: CASSYSKGHYEQYF; CDR3nt: TGTGCCAGCAGTTACTCGAAGGGCCACTACGAGCAGTACTTC; v_gene: TRBV6-5; j_gene: TRBJ2-7; d_gene: -; abundance: -
CDR3aa: CASSLSAGGLYNEQFF; CDR3nt: TGTGCCAGCAGCTTATCCGCGGGAGGACTCTACAATGAGCAGTTCTTC; v_gene: TRBV7-6; j_gene: TRBJ2-1; d_gene: TRBD2; abundance: -
CDR3aa: CASSLVGYQPQHF; CDR3nt: TGTGCCAGCAGCTTAGTTGGGTACCAGCCCCAGCATTTT; v_gene: TRBV7-2; j_gene: TRBJ1-5; d_gene: -; abundance: -
CDR3aa: CASSARPGQGNSPLHF; CDR3nt: TGTGCCAGCAGTGCAAGACCGGGACAGGGAAATTCACCCCTCCACTTT; v_gene: TRBV28; j_gene: TRBJ1-6; d_gene: TRBD1; abundance: once
CDR3aa: CASSKGMPYRRNPSPLHF; CDR3nt: TGTGCCAGCAGCAAAGGGATGCCGTACAGGCGGAATCCTTCACCCCTCCACTTT; v_gene: TRBV21-1; j_gene: TRBJ1-6; d_gene: -; abundance: -
CDR3aa: CASSLDHVSPLHF; CDR3nt: TGTGCCAGCAGCTTAGATCATGTCTCACCCCTCCACTTT; v_gene: TRBV11-2; j_gene: TRBJ1-6; d_gene: -; abundance: -
CDR3aa: CASSSRGPETQYF; CDR3nt: TGTGCCAGCAGCTCCAGGGGCCCGGAGACCCAGTACTTC; v_gene: TRBV7-9; j_gene: TRBJ2-5; d_gene: -; abundance: -
CDR3aa: CASSQARRGDEQYF; CDR3nt: TGTGCCAGCAGCCAGGCGCGTAGGGGAGACGAGCAGTACTTC; v_gene: TRBV14; j_gene: TRBJ2-7; d_gene: -; abundance: once
CDR3aa: CASSYGGRIETQYF; CDR3nt: TGTGCCAGCAGTTACGGGGGGAGGATTGAGACCCAGTACTTC; v_gene: TRBV6-5; j_gene: TRBJ2-5; d_gene: -; abundance: -
CDR3aa: CASSEVNRDTEAFF; CDR3nt: TGTGCCAGCAGTGAAGTGAACAGGGACACTGAAGCTTTCTTT; v_gene: TRBV2; j_gene: TRBJ1-1; d_gene: -; abundance: -
CDR3aa: CASSPRFISGESSYNEQFF; CDR3nt: TGTGCCAGCTCACCACGGTTTATCAGCGGGGAGAGCTCCTACAATGAGCAGTTCTTC; v_gene: TRBV18; j_gene: TRBJ2-1; d_gene: TRBD2; abundance: -
CDR3aa: CASSTQGRETQYF; CDR3nt: TGTGCCAGCAGTACACAGGGAAGGGAGACCCAGTACTTC; v_gene: TRBV6-5; j_gene: TRBJ2-5; d_gene: -; abundance: -
CDR3aa: CASSTPLGTGHEQYF; CDR3nt: TGTGCCAGCAGCACCCCCCTCGGGACAGGCCACGAGCAGTACTTC; v_gene: TRBV11-1; j_gene: TRBJ2-7; d_gene: TRBD1; abundance: -
CDR3aa: CASSSLAGRKEKLFF; CDR3nt: TGTGCCAGCAGTTCCCTGGCAGGGCGGAAGGAAAAACTGTTTTTT; v_gene: TRBV6-5; j_gene: TRBJ1-4; d_gene: -; abundance: -
CDR3aa: CASSLKPRGSNQPQHF; CDR3nt: TGTGCCAGCAGTTTGAAACCGAGAGGGTCCAATCAGCCCCAGCATTTT; v_gene: TRBV6-5; j_gene: TRBJ1-5; d_gene: -; abundance: once
CDR3aa: CATSSRGSTEAFF; CDR3nt: TGTGCCACCAGTAGTAGGGGGAGCACTGAAGCTTTCTTT; v_gene: TRBV24-1; j_gene: TRBJ1-1; d_gene: -; abundance: -
CDR3aa: CASSQVIALNYGYTF; CDR3nt: TGCGCCAGCAGCCAAGTGATAGCTCTTAACTATGGCTACACCTTC; v_gene: TRBV4-1; j_gene: TRBJ1-2; d_gene: -; abundance: -
CDR3aa: CASSEIVSEQFF; CDR3nt: TGCGCCAGCAGTGAAATCGTAAGTGAGCAGTTCTTC; v_gene: TRBV10-1; j_gene: TRBJ2-1; d_gene: -; abundance: -
CDR3aa: CASSQARRAFF; CDR3nt: TGTGCCAGCAGCCAAGCAAGGAGAGCTTTCTTT; v_gene: TRBV14; j_gene: TRBJ1-1; d_gene: -; abundance: -
CDR3aa: CASSAGTSGTQETQYF; CDR3nt: TGTGCCAGCAGCGCCGGGACTAGCGGAACGCAAGAGACCCAGTACTTC; v_gene: TRBV9; j_gene: TRBJ2-5; d_gene: TRBD2; abundance: -
CDR3aa: CASSFPSGIEAFF; CDR3nt: TGTGCCAGCAGTTTTCCCTCAGGAATTGAAGCTTTCTTT; v_gene: TRBV28; j_gene: TRBJ1-1; d_gene: -; abundance: -
CDR3aa: CASSETPTGEQFF; CDR3nt: TGTGCCAGCAGTGAGACTCCCACCGGTGAGCAGTTCTTC; v_gene: TRBV2; j_gene: TRBJ2-1; d_gene: -; abundance: -
CDR3aa: CASSPDIGGGYTF; CDR3nt: TGTGCCAGCAGCCCCGACATAGGTGGTGGCTACACCTTC; v_gene: TRBV2; j_gene: TRBJ1-2; d_gene: -; abundance: -
CDR3aa: CASSSALNQPQHF; CDR3nt: TGTGCCAGCAGTTCGGCCCTCAATCAGCCCCAGCATTTT; v_gene: TRBV6-2/TRBV6-3; j_gene: TRBJ1-5; d_gene: -; abundance: -
CDR3aa: CAWSVGTAYNEQFF; CDR3nt: TGTGCCTGGAGTGTAGGGACAGCCTACAATGAGCAGTTCTTC; v_gene: TRBV30; j_gene: TRBJ2-1; d_gene: TRBD1; abundance: -
CDR3aa: CSVSGEGYEQYF; CDR3nt: TGCAGCGTTTCAGGGGAGGGTTACGAGCAGTACTTC; v_gene: TRBV29-1; j_gene: TRBJ2-7; d_gene: -; abundance: -
CDR3aa: CASSEFGLRKDEQYF; CDR3nt: TGTGCCAGCAGTGAATTCGGGCTCCGAAAGGACGAGCAGTACTTC; v_gene: TRBV2; j_gene: TRBJ2-7; d_gene: -; abundance: -
CDR3aa: CASRVNREETQYF; CDR3nt: TGTGCCAGCAGGGTAAACAGGGAAGAGACCCAGTACTTC; v_gene: TRBV12-3/TRBV12-4; j_gene: TRBJ2-5; d_gene: -; abundance: -
CDR3aa: CASSFNRENTGELFF; CDR3nt: TGTGCCAGCAGTTTCAACAGAGAGAACACCGGGGAGCTGTTTTTT; v_gene: TRBV28; j_gene: TRBJ2-2; d_gene: -; abundance: -
CDR3aa: CASSPSTSGREDYEQYF; CDR3nt: TGCGCCAGCAGCCCGAGTACTAGCGGGAGGGAAGACTACGAGCAGTACTTC; v_gene: TRBV5-1; j_gene: TRBJ2-7; d_gene: TRBD2; abundance: -
CDR3aa: CASGQQETQYF; CDR3nt: TGTGCCTCGGGACAGCAAGAGACCCAGTACTTC; v_gene: TRBV10-3; j_gene: TRBJ2-5; d_gene: TRBD1; abundance: once